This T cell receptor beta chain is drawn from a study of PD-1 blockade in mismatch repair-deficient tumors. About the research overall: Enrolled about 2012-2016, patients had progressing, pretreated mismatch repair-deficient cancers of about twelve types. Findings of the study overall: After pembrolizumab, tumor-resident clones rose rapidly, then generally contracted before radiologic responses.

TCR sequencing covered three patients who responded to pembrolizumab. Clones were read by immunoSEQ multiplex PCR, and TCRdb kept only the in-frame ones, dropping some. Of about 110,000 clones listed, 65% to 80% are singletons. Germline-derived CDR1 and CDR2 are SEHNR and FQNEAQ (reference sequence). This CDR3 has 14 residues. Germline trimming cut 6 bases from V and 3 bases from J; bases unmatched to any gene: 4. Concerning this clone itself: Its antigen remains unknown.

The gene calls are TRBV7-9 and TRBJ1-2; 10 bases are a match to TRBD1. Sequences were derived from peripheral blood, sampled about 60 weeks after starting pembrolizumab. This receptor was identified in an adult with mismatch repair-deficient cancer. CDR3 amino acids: CASRTGTGDYGYTF. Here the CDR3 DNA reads TGTGCCAGCAGGACTGGGACAGGGGACTATGGCTACACCTTC.